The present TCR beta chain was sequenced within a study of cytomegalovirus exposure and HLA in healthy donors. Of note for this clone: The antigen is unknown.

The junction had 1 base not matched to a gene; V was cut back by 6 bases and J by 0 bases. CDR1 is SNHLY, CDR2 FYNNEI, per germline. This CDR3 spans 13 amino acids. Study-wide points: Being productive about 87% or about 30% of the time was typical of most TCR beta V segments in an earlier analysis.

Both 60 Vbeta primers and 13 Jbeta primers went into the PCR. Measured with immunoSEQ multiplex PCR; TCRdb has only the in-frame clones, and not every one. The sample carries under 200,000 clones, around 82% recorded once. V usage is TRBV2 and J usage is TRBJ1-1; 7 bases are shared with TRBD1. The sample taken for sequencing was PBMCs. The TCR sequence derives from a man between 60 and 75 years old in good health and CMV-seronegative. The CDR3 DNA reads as TGTGCCAGCAGGACAGGGATGAACACTGAAGCTTTCTTT. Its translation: CASRTGMNTEAFF.